The clone carrying this T cell receptor beta chain was counted once. This CDR3 is 13 amino acids long. Germline V gene sequence: CDR1 MNHNS, CDR2 SASEGT. The germline V and J ends were trimmed by 4 bases and 1 base, with 7 bases remaining between them. Partitioning of CD4+ cells yielded a CD45RA+ naive subset and a CD45RA-negative memory subset. Once extracted for a subset, genomic DNA was divided evenly among several immunoSEQ plates. Sorted-subset replicate PCR reactions were performed with roughly 200 ng DNA, corresponding to roughly 27,000 T cell genomes. TCRdb's copy holds only in-frame clones and misses some; the assay was immunoSEQ multiplex PCR. The sample has over a million clones, approximately 96% seen once; the top ten hold approximately 1.1%. The entry originates in a study of shared clonotypes between healthy human individuals. Across the whole study: The study used three CD4 naive, three CD4 memory, two CD8 naive and one CD8 memory plate per donor.

V gene TRBV6-1 combines with J gene TRBJ1-1; D call uncertain. Sequencing was performed on naive CD4+ T cells sorted from blood. Subset noted: CD45RA+ positively selected. This clonotype was obtained from a man aged 25 to 40 in good health. This CDR3 reads CASSVKGNTEAFF. The CDR3 nucleotides are TGTGCCAGCAGTGTGAAAGGGAACACTGAAGCTTTCTTT.